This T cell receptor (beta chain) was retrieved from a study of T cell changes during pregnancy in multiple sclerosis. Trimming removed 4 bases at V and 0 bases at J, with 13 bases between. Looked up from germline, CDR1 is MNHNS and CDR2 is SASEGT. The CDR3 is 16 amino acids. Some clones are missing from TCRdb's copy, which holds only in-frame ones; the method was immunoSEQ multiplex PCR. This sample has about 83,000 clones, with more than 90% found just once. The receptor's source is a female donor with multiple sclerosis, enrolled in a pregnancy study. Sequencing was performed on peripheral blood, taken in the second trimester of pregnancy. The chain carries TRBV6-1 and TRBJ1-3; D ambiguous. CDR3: CASSVATSSSGNTIYF. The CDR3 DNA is TGTGCCAGCAGTGTCGCCACGTCGAGCTCTGGAAACACCATATATTTT.